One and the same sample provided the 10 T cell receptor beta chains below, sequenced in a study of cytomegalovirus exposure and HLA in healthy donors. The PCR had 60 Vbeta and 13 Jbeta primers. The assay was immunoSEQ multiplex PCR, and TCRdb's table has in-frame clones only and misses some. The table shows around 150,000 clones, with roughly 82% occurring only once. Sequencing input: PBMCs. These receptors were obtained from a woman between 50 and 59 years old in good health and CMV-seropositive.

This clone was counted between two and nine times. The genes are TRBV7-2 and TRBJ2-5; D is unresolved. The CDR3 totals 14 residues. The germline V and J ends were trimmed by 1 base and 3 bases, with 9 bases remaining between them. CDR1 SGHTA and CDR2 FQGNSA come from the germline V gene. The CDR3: CASSLGLMEETQYF. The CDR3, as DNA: TGTGCCAGCAGCTTAGGCCTAATGGAAGAGACCCAGTACTTC.

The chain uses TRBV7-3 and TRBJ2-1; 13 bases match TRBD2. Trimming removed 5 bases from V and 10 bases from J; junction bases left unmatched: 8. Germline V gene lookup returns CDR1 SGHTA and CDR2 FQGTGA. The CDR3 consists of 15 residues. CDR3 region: CASSLTSGGAGEQFF. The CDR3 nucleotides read TGTGCCAGCAGCCTTACTAGCGGGGGGGCGGGGGAGCAGTTCTTC. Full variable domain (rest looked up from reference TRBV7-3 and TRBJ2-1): GAGVSQTPSNKVTEKGKYVELRCDPISGHTALYWYRQSLGQGPEFLIYFQGTGAADDSGLPNDRFFAVRPEGSVSTLKIQRTERGDSAVYLCASSLTSGGAGEQFFGPGTRLTVL.

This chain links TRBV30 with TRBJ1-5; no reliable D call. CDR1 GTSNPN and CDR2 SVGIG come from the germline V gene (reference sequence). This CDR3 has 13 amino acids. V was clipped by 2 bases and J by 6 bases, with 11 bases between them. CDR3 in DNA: TGTGCCTGGAGTCTGGCTTGGGCTCAGCCCCAGCATTTT. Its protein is CAWSLAWAQPQHF.

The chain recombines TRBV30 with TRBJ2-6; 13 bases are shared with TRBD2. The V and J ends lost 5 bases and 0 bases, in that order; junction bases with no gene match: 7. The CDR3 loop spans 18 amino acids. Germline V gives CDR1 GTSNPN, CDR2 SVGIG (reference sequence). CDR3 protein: CAWSGLAGANSGANVLTF. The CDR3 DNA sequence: TGTGCCTGGTCAGGACTAGCGGGGGCCAACTCTGGGGCCAACGTCCTGACTTTC. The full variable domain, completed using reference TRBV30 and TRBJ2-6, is SQTIHQWPATLVQPVGSPLSLECTVEGTSNPNLYWYRQAAGRGLQLLFYSVGIGQISSEVPQNLSASRPQDRQFILSSKKLLLSDSGFYLCAWSGLAGANSGANVLTFGAGSRLTVL.

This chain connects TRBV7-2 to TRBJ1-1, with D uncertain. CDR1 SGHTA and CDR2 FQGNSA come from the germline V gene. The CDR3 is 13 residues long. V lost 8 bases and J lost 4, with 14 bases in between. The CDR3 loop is CASYPPEGTEAFF. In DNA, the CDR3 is TGTGCCAGCTACCCCCCGGAGGGCACTGAAGCTTTCTTT.

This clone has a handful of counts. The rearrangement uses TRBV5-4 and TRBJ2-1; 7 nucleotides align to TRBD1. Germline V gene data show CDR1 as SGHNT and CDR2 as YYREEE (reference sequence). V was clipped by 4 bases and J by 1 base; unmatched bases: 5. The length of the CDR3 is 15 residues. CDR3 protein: CASSPGTESYNEQFF. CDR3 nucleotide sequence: TGTGCCAGCAGCCCCGGGACAGAATCCTACAATGAGCAGTTCTTC.

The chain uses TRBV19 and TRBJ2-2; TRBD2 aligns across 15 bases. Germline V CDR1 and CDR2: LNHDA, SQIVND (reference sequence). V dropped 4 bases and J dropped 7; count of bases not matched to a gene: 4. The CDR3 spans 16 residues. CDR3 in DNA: TGTGCCAGTAGTAGGACTAGCGGGGGGGCCGGCGGGGAGCTGTTTTTT. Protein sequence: CASSRTSGGAGGELFF.

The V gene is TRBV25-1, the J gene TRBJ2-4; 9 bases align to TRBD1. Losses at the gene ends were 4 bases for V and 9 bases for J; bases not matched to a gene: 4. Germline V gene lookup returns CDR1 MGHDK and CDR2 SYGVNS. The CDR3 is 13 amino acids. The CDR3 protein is CASSVGTGSIQYF. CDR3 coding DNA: TGTGCCAGCAGTGTTGGGACAGGGAGCATTCAGTACTTC.

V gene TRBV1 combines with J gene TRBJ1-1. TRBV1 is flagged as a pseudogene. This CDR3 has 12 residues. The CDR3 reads CTRLEGNTEAFF. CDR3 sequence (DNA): TGCACCAGGTTAGAGGGTAACACTGAAGCTTTCTTT.

CDR3: CASSLSIPGWGATNEKLFF. As DNA, the CDR3 is TGTGCCAGCAGTTTATCGATTCCAGGGTGGGGTGCAACTAATGAAAAACTGTTTTTT. The chain joins TRBV27 to TRBJ1-4, with a weak D call TRBD1 (5 bases). This CDR3 is 19 amino acids long. Trimming pared 0 bases from V and 0 bases from J, leaving 17 bases between. Germline lookup yields CDR1 MNHEY and CDR2 SMNVEV (reference sequence).